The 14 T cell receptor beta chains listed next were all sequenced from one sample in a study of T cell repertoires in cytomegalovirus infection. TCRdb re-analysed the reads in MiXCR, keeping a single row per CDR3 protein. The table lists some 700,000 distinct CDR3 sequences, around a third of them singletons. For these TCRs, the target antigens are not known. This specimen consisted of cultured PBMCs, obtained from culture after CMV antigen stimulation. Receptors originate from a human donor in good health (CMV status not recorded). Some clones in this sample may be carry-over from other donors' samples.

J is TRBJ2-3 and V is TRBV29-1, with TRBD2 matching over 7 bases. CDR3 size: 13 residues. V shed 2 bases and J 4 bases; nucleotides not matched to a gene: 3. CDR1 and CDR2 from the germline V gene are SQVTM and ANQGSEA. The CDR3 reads CSVERGVADTQYF. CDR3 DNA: TGCAGCGTTGAACGGGGGGTAGCAGATACGCAGTATTTT.

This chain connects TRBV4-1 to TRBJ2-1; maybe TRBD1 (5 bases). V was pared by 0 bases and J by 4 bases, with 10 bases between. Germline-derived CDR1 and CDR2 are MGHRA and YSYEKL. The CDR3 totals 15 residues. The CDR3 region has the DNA TGCGCCAGCAGCCAAGACCCCCAGGGTTACAATGAGCAGTTCTTC. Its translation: CASSQDPQGYNEQFF.

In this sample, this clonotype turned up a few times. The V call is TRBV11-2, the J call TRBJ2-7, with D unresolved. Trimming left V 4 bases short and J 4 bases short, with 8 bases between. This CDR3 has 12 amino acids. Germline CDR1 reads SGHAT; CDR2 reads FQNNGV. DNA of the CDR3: TGTGCCAGCAGCTCCCCTAATTACGAGCAGTACTTC. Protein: CASSSPNYEQYF.

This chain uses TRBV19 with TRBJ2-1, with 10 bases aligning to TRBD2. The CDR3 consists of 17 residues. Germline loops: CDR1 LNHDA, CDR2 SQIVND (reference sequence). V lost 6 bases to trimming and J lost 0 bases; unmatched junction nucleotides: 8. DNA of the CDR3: TGTGCCAGTAGCAGGGGACTAGCGTTATACTCCTACAATGAGCAGTTCTTC. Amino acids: CASSRGLALYSYNEQFF. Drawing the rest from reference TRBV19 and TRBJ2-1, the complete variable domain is DGGITQSPKYLFRKEGQNVTLSCEQNLNHDAMYWYRQDPGQGLRLIYYSQIVNDFQKGDIAEGYSVSREKKESFPLTVTSAQKNPTAFYLCASSRGLALYSYNEQFFGPGTRLTVL.

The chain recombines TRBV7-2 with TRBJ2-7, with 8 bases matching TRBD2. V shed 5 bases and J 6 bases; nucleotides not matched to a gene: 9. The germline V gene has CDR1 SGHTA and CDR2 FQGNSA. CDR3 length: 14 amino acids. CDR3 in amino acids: CASSRPGGGFEQYF. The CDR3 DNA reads TGTGCCAGCAGCCGCCCCGGGGGGGGGTTCGAGCAGTACTTC.

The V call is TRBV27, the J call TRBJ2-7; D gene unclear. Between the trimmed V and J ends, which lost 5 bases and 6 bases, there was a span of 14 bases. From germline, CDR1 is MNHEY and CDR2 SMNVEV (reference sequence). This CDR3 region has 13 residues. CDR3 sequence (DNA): TGTGCCAGCAGTCCCGGGCCCACCGGCGAGCAGTACTTC. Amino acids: CASSPGPTGEQYF.

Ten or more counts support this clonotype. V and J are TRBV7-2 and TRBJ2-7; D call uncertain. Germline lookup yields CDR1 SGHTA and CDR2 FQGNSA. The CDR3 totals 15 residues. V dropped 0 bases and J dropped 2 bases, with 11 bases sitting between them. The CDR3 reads CASSLASGSTYEQYF. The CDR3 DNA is TGTGCCAGCAGCTTAGCCTCCGGTTCCACCTACGAGCAGTACTTC.

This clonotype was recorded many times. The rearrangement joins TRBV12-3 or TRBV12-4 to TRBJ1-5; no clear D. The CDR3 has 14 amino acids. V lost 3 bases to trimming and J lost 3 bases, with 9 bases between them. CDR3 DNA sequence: TGTGCCAGCAGTTTGTCGGGGAACAATCAGCCCCAGCATTTT. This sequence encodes CASSLSGNNQPQHF.

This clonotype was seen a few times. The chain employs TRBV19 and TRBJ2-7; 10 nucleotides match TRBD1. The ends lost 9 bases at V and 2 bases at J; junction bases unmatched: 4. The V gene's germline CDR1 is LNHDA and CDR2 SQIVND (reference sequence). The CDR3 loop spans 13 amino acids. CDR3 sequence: CARSDRGPYEQYF. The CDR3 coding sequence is TGTGCCAGGTCCGACAGGGGGCCCTACGAGCAGTACTTC.

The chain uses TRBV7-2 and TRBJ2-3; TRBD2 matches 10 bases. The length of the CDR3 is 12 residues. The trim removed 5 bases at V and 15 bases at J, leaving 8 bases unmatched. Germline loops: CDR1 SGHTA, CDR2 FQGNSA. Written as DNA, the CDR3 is TGTGCCAGCAGCCAACAGCGGGGGGGCCTCTATTTT. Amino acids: CASSQQRGGLYF. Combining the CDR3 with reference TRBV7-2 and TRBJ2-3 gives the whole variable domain GAGVSQSPSNKVTEKGKDVELRCDPISGHTALYWYRQSLGQGLEFLIYFQGNSAPDKSGLPSDRFSAERTGGSVSTLTIQRTQQEDSAVYLCASSQQRGGLYFGPGTRLTVL.

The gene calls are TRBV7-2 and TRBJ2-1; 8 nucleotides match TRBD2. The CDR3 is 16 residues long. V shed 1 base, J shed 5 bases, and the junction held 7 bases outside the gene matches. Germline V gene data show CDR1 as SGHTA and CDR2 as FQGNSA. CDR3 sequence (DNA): TGTGCCAGCAGCTTAGGTCCTACTAGCGGTAACAATGAGCAGTTCTTC. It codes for CASSLGPTSGNNEQFF.

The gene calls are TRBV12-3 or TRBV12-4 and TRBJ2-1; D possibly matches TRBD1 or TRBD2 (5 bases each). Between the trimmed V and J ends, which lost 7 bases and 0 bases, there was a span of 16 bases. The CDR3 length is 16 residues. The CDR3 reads CASNPPGTHSYNEQFF. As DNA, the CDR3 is TGTGCCAGCAACCCGCCGGGGACCCACTCCTACAATGAGCAGTTCTTC.

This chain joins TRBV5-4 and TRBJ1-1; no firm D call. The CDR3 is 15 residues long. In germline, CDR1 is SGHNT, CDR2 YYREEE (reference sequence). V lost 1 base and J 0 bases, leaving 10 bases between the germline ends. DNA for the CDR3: TGTGCCAGCAGCTTGACGAGCGCGATGAACACTGAAGCTTTCTTT. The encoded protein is CASSLTSAMNTEAFF.

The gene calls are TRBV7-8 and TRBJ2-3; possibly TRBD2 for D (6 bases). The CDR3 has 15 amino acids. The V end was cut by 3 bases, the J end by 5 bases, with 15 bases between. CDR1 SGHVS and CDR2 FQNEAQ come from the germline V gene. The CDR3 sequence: CASSFRGGRLDTQYF. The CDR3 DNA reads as TGTGCCAGCAGCTTCCGTGGAGGGAGGTTAGATACGCAGTATTTT.